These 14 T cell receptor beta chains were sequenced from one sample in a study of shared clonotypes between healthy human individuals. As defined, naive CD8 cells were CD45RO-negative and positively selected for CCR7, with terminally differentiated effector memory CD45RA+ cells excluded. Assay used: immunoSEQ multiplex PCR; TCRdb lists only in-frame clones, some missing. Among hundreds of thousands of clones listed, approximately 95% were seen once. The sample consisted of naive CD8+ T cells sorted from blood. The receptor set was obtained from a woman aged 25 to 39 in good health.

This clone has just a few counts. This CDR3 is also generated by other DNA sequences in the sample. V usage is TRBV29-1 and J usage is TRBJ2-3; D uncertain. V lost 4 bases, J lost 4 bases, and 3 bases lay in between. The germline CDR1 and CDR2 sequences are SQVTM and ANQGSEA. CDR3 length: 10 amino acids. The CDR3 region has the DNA TGCAGCGTTGTTTCAGATACGCAGTATTTT. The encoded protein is CSVVSDTQYF.

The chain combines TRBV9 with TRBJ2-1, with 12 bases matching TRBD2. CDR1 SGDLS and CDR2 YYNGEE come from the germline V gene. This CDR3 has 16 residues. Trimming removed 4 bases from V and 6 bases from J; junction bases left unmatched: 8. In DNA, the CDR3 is TGTGCCAGCAGCCCCCCGGGACTAGCGGGCTCCAATGAGCAGTTCTTC. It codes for CASSPPGLAGSNEQFF.

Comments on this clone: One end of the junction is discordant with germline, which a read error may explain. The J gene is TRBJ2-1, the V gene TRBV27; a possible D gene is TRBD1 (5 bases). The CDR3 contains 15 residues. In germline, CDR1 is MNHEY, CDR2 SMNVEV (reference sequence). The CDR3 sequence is CASRPSGLPYDEQFF. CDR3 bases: TGTGCCAGCAGACCGTCAGGGCTACCCTACGATGAGCAGTTCTTC.

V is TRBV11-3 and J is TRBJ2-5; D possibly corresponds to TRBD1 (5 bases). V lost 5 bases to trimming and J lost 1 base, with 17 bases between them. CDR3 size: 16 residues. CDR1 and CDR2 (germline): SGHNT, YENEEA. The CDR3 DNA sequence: TGTGCCAGCAGCCTAGGGGTTGGACGGAGCCAAGAGACCCAGTACTTC. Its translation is CASSLGVGRSQETQYF. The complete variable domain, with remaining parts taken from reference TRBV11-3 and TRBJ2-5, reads EAGVVQSPRYKIIEKKQPVAFWCNPISGHNTLYWYLQNLGQGPELLIRYENEEAVDDSQLPKDRFSAERLKGVDSTLKIQPAELGDSAVYLCASSLGVGRSQETQYFGPGTRLLVL.

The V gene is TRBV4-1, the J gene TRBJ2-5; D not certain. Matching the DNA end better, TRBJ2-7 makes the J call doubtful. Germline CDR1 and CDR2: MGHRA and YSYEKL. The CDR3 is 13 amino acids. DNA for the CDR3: TGCGCCAGCAGCCAAGAGAGACATTACGAGCAGTACTTC. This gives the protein CASSQERHYEQYF.

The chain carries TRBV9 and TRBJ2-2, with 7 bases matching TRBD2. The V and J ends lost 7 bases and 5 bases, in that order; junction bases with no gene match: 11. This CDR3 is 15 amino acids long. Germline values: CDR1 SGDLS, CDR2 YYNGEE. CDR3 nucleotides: TGTGCCAGCGCTACCGGGAGGAGGTGGACCGGGGAGCTGTTTTTT. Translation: CASATGRRWTGELFF.

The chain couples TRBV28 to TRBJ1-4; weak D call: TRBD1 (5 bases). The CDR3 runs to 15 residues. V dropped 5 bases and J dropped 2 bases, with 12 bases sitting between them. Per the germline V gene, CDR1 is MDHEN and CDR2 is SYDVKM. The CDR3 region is CASSLRGSTNEKLFF. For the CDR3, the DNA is TGTGCCAGCAGTCTTCGGGGGTCGACTAATGAAAAACTGTTTTTT.

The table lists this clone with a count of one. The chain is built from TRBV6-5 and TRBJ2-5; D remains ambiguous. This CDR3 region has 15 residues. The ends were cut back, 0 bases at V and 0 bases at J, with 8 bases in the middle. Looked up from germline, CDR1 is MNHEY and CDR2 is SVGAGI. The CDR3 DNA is TGTGCCAGCAGTTACTCTAACGGGTACCAAGAGACCCAGTACTTC. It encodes CASSYSNGYQETQYF.

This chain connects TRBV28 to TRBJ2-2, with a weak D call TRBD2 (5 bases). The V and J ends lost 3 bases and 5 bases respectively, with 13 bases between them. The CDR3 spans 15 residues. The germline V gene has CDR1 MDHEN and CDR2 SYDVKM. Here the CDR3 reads CASSLFLARTGELFF. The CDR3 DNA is TGTGCCAGCAGTTTGTTTCTAGCTAGAACCGGGGAGCTGTTTTTT.

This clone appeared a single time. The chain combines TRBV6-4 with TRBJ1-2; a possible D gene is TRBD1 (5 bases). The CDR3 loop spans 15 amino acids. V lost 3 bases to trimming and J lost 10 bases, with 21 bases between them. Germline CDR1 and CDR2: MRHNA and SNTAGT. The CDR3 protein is CASSEGPDVPLYYTF. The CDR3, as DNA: TGTGCCAGCAGTGAGGGACCTGACGTTCCACTTTACTACACCTTC.

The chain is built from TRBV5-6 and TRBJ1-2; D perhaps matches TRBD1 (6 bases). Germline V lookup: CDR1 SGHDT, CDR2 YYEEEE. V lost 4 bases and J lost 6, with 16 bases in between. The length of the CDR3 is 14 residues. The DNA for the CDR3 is TGTGCCAGCAGCCCGGGCCCAGGGGTTGATGGCTACACCTTC. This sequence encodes CASSPGPGVDGYTF.

The CDR3 reads CASSPGGTYEQYF. The CDR3 DNA reads as TGTGCCAGCAGCCCTGGCGGGACGTACGAGCAGTACTTC. The gene calls are TRBV5-5 and TRBJ2-7; D might be TRBD2 (6 bases). CDR3 length equals 13 residues. Germline V CDR1 and CDR2: SGHKS, YYEKEE (reference sequence). Trimming removed 4 bases at V and 4 bases at J, with 12 bases between. Full variable domain (rest looked up from reference TRBV5-5 and TRBJ2-7): DAGVTQSPTHLIKTRGQQVTLRCSPISGHKSVSWYQQVLGQGPQFIFQYYEKEERGRGNFPDRFSARQFPNYSSELNVNALLLGDSALYLCASSPGGTYEQYFGPGTRLTVT.

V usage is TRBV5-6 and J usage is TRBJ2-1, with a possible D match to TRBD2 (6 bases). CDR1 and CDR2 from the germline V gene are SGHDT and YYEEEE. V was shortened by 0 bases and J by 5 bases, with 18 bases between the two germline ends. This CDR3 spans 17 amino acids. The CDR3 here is CASSLEGRPPLDNEQFF. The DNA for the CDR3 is TGTGCCAGCAGCTTGGAAGGGAGGCCCCCTTTAGACAATGAGCAGTTCTTC.

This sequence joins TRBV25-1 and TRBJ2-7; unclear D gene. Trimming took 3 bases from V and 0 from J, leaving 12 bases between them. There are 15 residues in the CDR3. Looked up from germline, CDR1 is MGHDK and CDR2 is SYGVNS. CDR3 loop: CASSDLTMTSYEQYF. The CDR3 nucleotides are TGTGCCAGCAGTGACCTCACAATGACCTCCTACGAGCAGTACTTC.